A selection of T cell receptor beta chains follows, all from one sample in a study of T cell repertoires in cytomegalovirus infection. TCRdb called the reads again in MiXCR, with one record for every CDR3 protein. The table records 450,000 to 650,000 distinct CDR3 sequences, almost 40% of them present only once. Antigen specificity for these receptors is unknown. Material: cultured PBMCs, obtained from culture after CMV antigen stimulation. These TCRs come from a human donor in good health (CMV status not recorded). Some clones in this sample may be carry-over from other donors' samples. Each CDR3 is given with its conserved first and last residue. The D gene is left open where the match is weak. Rows may omit the clone size; those that give it use once, few, many or a size class.

d_call j_call v_call clone_size cdr3_aa cdr3_nt
NA TRBJ1-5 TRBV19 NA CASSIPPRMGLFKTQPQHF TGTGCCAGTAGTATCCCGCCTCGCATGGGGTTATTCAAGACTCAGCCCCAGCATTTT
TRBD2 TRBJ2-3 TRBV11-2 few CASSAGKRGPDTQYF TGTGCCAGCAGCGCTGGAAAGCGGGGCCCAGATACGCAGTATTTT
NA TRBJ1-2 TRBV6-2/TRBV6-3 NA CASRSLGANYGYTF TGTGCCAGCAGGAGTCTTGGGGCGAACTATGGCTACACCTTC
TRBD2 TRBJ2-1 TRBV2 NA CAGREDNNEQFF TGTGCCGGGCGGGAGGACAACAATGAGCAGTTCTTC
TRBD1 TRBJ2-1 TRBV24-1 NA CATGSYRGLEQFF TGTGCCACCGGGAGCTACAGGGGGCTTGAGCAGTTCTTC
NA TRBJ2-4 TRBV6-6 NA CASQTGTVAQNIQYF TGTGCCAGCCAGACAGGAACGGTGGCCCAAAACATTCAGTACTTC
NA TRBJ2-5 TRBV7-9 NA CASSSRDTALETQYF TGTGCCAGCAGCTCCCGGGACACTGCGTTAGAGACCCAGTACTTC
NA TRBJ2-2 TRBV7-9 NA CASSSTVGELFF TGTGCCAGCAGCTCCACAGTCGGGGAGCTGTTTTTT
TRBD2 TRBJ2-3 TRBV6-6 few CASSYGQRGGRTDTQYF TGTGCCAGCAGTTACGGCCAGCGGGGGGGCCGCACAGATACGCAGTATTTT
TRBD1 TRBJ2-3 TRBV7-9 NA CASSPGQGMDTQYF TGTGCCAGCAGCCCGGGACAGGGAATGGATACGCAGTATTTT
TRBD1 TRBJ1-6 TRBV18 NA CASSPSGQNNSPLHF TGTGCCAGCTCACCCTCGGGACAGAATAATTCACCCCTCCACTTT
TRBD1 TRBJ2-1 TRBV7-2 NA CASRQGANEQFF TGTGCCAGCCGACAGGGGGCAAATGAGCAGTTCTTC
TRBD2 TRBJ2-1 TRBV6-1 NA CASSENSGRADDIYEQFF TGTGCCAGCAGTGAAAACAGCGGGAGGGCCGATGATATATATGAGCAGTTCTTC
TRBD1 TRBJ1-6 TRBV6-6 NA CASRRDSGNSPLHF TGTGCCAGCAGGAGGGACAGTGGTAATTCACCCCTCCACTTT
NA TRBJ2-5 TRBV4-3 few CASSQDYPSRQYQETQYF TGCGCCAGCAGCCAAGATTACCCATCCCGCCAGTACCAAGAGACCCAGTACTTC
TRBD1 TRBJ2-1 TRBV2 few CASRANRGNEQFF TGTGCCAGCCGTGCGAACAGGGGGAATGAGCAGTTCTTC
NA TRBJ2-3 TRBV7-3 NA CASSLATGTSTDTQYF TGTGCCAGCAGCTTGGCGACAGGAACTAGCACAGATACGCAGTATTTT
NA TRBJ2-1 TRBV6-1 NA CASSEARVLMGDEQFF TGTGCCAGCAGTGAAGCGCGCGTTTTAATGGGCGATGAGCAGTTCTTC
NA TRBJ1-1 TRBV7-2 few CASSLGVLVTEAFF TGTGCCAGCAGCTTAGGAGTCTTGGTGACTGAAGCTTTCTTT
NA TRBJ2-1 TRBV7-2 NA CASTPSWDGANEQFF TGTGCCAGCACCCCCTCGTGGGACGGGGCAAATGAGCAGTTCTTC
NA TRBJ1-5 TRBV6-1 NA CASSEQGIHQPQHF TGTGCCAGCAGTGAACAGGGGATTCATCAGCCCCAGCATTTT
NA TRBJ2-2 TRBV4-1 NA CASRDTGHSNTGELFF TGCGCCAGCAGAGACACGGGACATTCGAACACCGGGGAGCTGTTTTTT
NA TRBJ2-7 TRBV7-2 once CASSSRGGLRNEQYF TGTGCCAGCAGCTCCCGCGGCGGGTTAAGGAACGAGCAGTACTTC
NA TRBJ2-1 TRBV7-2 many CASSRERVSSYNEQFF TGTGCCAGCAGCCGGGAGAGGGTGAGCTCCTACAATGAGCAGTTCTTC
TRBD2 TRBJ2-3 TRBV7-6 NA CASTGGFTDTQYF TGTGCCAGCACGGGAGGGTTCACAGATACGCAGTATTTT
NA TRBJ2-5 TRBV7-9 NA CASSLGPSRETQYF TGTGCCAGCAGCTTAGGACCGTCCCGGGAGACCCAGTACTTC
TRBD1 TRBJ1-5 TRBV12-3/TRBV12-4 NA CASSLWRGRFDQPQHF TGTGCCAGCAGTTTGTGGAGGGGGCGGTTTGATCAGCCCCAGCATTTT
NA TRBJ1-6 TRBV7-2 NA CASSLMALPNSPLHF TGTGCCAGCAGCCTCATGGCGCTTCCCAATTCACCCCTCCACTTT
NA TRBJ2-4 TRBV28 few CASSGQPSSANIQYF TGTGCCAGCAGTGGGCAGCCGAGTTCGGCAAACATTCAGTACTTC